Included here is one TCR beta chain sequence, with context. It has no known antigen specificity. No per-base quality is available; no much larger clone lies one base away. This entry belongs to a study of cytomegalovirus exposure and HLA in healthy donors (dated by TCRdb to 2016 to 2017). Regarding the complete study: An earlier analysis of several hundred of the donors reported 250 to 350 Gb of sequence data and some 110 million unique TCR beta sequences obtained from about 170 million T cells. An early release that covered approximately 600 HLA-typed donors contained about 290 gigabases of sequencing data and approximately 85 million unique TCR sequences. Of the roughly 390 genotyped donors, 65% to 90% fell in the genetic ancestry cluster associated with self-reported Caucasian donors. The study was designed to test whether signatures of past pathogen exposure could be identified by cataloging public T cell receptors. The study profiled the T cell repertoires of approximately 700 subjects by immunosequencing and related them to cytomegalovirus serostatus. Besides the first cohort of 666 subjects, a separate validation cohort made up of 90 to 150 different subjects was used. The study combined high-throughput TCR immunosequencing, statistical association of individual TCRs with disease status, and machine learning to predict cytomegalovirus infection status. To study patterns of TCR occurrence, a later analysis re-analyzed previously published TCR beta repertoires from 666 donors and added high-resolution HLA genotyping. The later analysis used no new phenotypic data to find candidate immune exposures, relying instead on TCR beta sequences and their occurrence across donors. An earlier analysis of fewer than 700 of the donors applied high-throughput TCR beta sequencing to assess whether each TCR beta V gene segment acted as functional or pseudogenic. Alongside the repertoire data, information on donor age, sex, ethnicity and CMV serostatus was compiled. Genome-wide SNP genotypes for about three fifths of the roughly 670 donors were used in a later genetic analysis, which treated that subset as a discovery cohort. All discovery cohort repertoires had been generated on a single sequencing platform. Both class I and class II loci were covered by HLA typing, at four-digit resolution. Typing coverage differed by locus: A, B, C, DRB1 and DQB1 were typed in about 629-640 donors, DQA1 in about 500, DPA1 in over 600, and DPB1 in approximately 450. Because of strong linkage in the cohort, roughly 5 DR-DQ haplotypes were treated as single units for association and clustering. Among about 410 genotyped donors of the cohort, an average of approximately 240,000 unique TCR beta nucleotide sequences was sequenced per donor, of which roughly 17% were non-productive.

The junction shows trimming of 1 base on V and 0 bases on J, and the gene matches do not reach 4 bases of it. The CDR1 and CDR2 encoded by the germline V gene are LGHNA and YNFKEQ. The CDR3 runs 18 residues from the cysteine to the phenylalanine. The entry retains the CDR3 DNA only, 54 bases that are in frame from base 1. The library was built by means of the immunoSEQ multiplex PCR assay. For the multiplex PCR, a mixture combining 60 forward primers for TCR Vbeta segments and 13 reverse primers for TCR Jbeta segments was used. The CDR3 region of rearranged TCR beta genes was amplified from genomic DNA by a multiplex PCR assay. On the Illumina HiSeq System, the amplified TCR beta libraries were sequenced as 87-base-pair reads. The authors' pipeline ran thus. Across the 670 or so repertoires, a later analysis counted approximately 83 million unique TCR beta chains, roughly 11 million of which were shared by at least two donors. Raw reads were error-corrected and collapsed into unique sequences with a nearest-neighbor algorithm that merged closely related sequences to remove PCR and sequencing errors. V, D and J gene segments were assigned by aligning CDR3 sequences to IMGT reference sequences. For a sequence to be retained, at least a six-nucleotide match to both a V gene segment and a J gene segment was required. A rearrangement was called productive if the CDR3 had no stop codons and remained in frame with V and J, and every other rearrangement was called non-productive. Following IMGT convention, CDR3 was defined as the stretch from the second conserved V-encoded cysteine up to the conserved J-encoded phenylalanine. In an earlier analysis of approximately 500 of the donors, sequences lacking an unambiguous match to a single V gene segment were excluded. An earlier analysis of approximately 590 of the donors called V segments functional above 56.7% productive rearrangements and segregating when the between-donor standard deviation exceeded 5%. To diagnose cytomegalovirus status from the catalog of TCR beta chain sequences, a statistical classification framework was built. V and J gene assignment, in a later analysis, came from comparing TCR nucleotide sequences with IMGT/GENE-DB human TR gene sequences. A later analysis assigned CDR3 sequences and most-parsimonious VDJ recombination scenarios with the TCRdist pipeline. A later analysis defined each TCR beta chain by its CDR3 amino acid sequence plus V-gene family, and excluded reads lacking a unique V-gene family. As a way to deal with suspected cross-contamination and a sequencing artifact, a later analysis dropped 450 to 700 nucleotide sequences that were highly shared and had low generation probability. In a later analysis, a clonal expansion index was calculated for each public chain from normalized within-repertoire ranks of inferred template counts. In a later analysis, generation probabilities were computed using a VDJ recombination model fitted to out-of-frame rearrangements, and the results were checked against IGoR. In a later analysis, TCR-TCR, TCR-HLA and TCR-CMV co-occurrence was scored with hypergeometric tests, and a repertoire-size bias correction was applied to TCR pairs. False discovery rates were estimated in a later analysis by permuting HLA or CMV assignments 20 times. In a later analysis, co-occurring TCRs were grouped using DBSCAN, with TCRdist sequence similarity added in when clustering inside HLA-allele-positive subsets. Repertoires with fewer than 30,000 or more than 120,000 public chains, plus five repertoires with anomalous nucleotide sharing, were excluded from co-occurrence clustering. TCRdb took over this immuneACCESS table, retaining in-frame rearrangements with V and J assigned. Such tables are incomplete; in checked studies, under half of the missing clones stem from an unresolved V gene, and the remainder is unexplained. The D gene and trimming were derived from the DNA, and the V and J assignments and clone size from that table. This sample is represented by 150,000 to 200,000 clones; 65% to 90% of them were singletons. In total, the top ten clones hold about 2.5% of the sample.

In total, around 600 healthy bone marrow donors made up the cohort. At the time of sampling, every cohort member was nominally healthy, though immune exposures that went unrecorded were likely present. The donor tested CMV seronegative and was one of the 352 seronegative cohort members. A peripheral blood sample was provided by each donor, and peripheral blood mononuclear cells were used for TCR beta sequencing. The Qiagen DNeasy Blood Extraction Kit was used to extract genomic DNA from the blood cell samples. Summary of the overall study and its limitations: When HLA alleles, especially DR and DQ, strongly co-occurred, attributing TCR associations to individual alleles was difficult. In an earlier analysis of approximately 590 of the donors, most TCR beta V segments were observed in productive rearrangements about 87% or about 30% of the time, broadly matching IMGT annotations. In both the original and validation cohorts, the classifier was reported to diagnose cytomegalovirus status with high specificity and sensitivity. Immune exposure information for the cohort was limited to CMV serostatus. Correlated functional status among segregating V segments might be attributable to linkage disequilibrium, but an unknown experimental factor could not be ruled out. A later analysis found that TCR association rates varied across HLA loci, with DRB1 alleles showing the most associated TCRs and HLA-C alleles the fewest. A later analysis reported that several top co-occurrence clusters appeared linked to parvovirus B19, influenza, CMV and Epstein-Barr virus. A further reported finding was that TCR beta sequences accurately predicted the HLA-A and HLA-B alleles for most subjects in the first cohort. A cluster of highly shared sequence variants was judged likely to represent a technical artifact of the sequencing pipeline. Some IMGT-functional V segments, including TRBV6-2 and TRBV6-3, could not be distinguished by the 87-base-pair reads and were therefore excluded. Most TCR sequences were seen in very few donors, while some public TCRs were found in many individuals. A later genetic analysis associated a missense DCLRE1C variant with V-gene and J-gene trimming of TCR beta chains, and an independent cohort replicated the association. A later genetic analysis reported fewer N-insertions in productive TCRs among donors in an Asian-associated ancestry cluster than the approximately 700-donor mean. HLA typing was unavailable for some donors at each locus, so association tests used only the typed subset. In a later analysis, HLA-associated TCR beta chains were found to be more clonally expanded and to have lower generation probabilities than equally common non-associated chains. The cohort was sequenced for TCR beta chains only, and without alpha or paired-chain data the features that could be detected were limited. In a later analysis, most CMV-associated TCR beta chains were found to appear HLA-restricted, with HLA associations seemingly driven largely by CMV exposure. The study listed 164 TCR beta chains as associated with cytomegalovirus. Specific HLA alleles were associated with about 17,000 TCR beta sequences at a false discovery rate of 0.05 in a later analysis. In vitro tests confirmed that a few of the cytomegalovirus-associated TCR beta chains recognize cytomegalovirus antigens. Around 16 rarely observed V segments, including chromosome 9 orphons, were excluded from the earlier analysis of a few hundred of the donors because counts were too low. Presence/absence analyses assumed roughly uniform sequencing depth across donors, an assumption that may not hold. The authors suggested that the approach could potentially be extended to other disease states and immunological phenotypes.

The sequencing sample was made of PBMCs. The rearrangement joined TRBV4-2 to TRBJ2-1; the central 12 bases match TRBD2. This clonotype originated in a woman in her 50s in good health and CMV-seronegative. The CDR3 region reads CASSQGLAGVRSYNEQFF. The DNA sequence follows: TGTGCCAGCAGCCAAGGACTAGCGGGAGTTCGCTCCTACAATGAGCAGTTCTTC.